This T cell receptor (beta chain) was sequenced in a study of graft-versus-host responses after intestinal transplantation. Germline CDR1 is SGHRS and CDR2 is YFSETQ. Trimming took 2 bases from V and 4 from J, leaving 14 bases between them. The CDR3 is made up of 15 amino acids. Assay used: immunoSEQ multiplex PCR; TCRdb lists only in-frame clones, some missing. The data show fewer than 95,000 clones, with approximately 94% seen just once and roughly 0.2% held by the top ten. About this clone: The antigen is unknown.

The TCR originated in a human donor who was the organ donor for an intestinal transplant. Sample: unstimulated CD4+ T cells sorted from spleen or lymph node cells, taken before transplant. The chain has TRBV5-1 and TRBJ2-3; D perhaps matches TRBD1 (6 bases). CDR3 DNA sequence: TGCGCCAGCAGCTTCCAGGGGTTTGGCGCAGATACGCAGTATTTT. Encoded protein: CASSFQGFGADTQYF.